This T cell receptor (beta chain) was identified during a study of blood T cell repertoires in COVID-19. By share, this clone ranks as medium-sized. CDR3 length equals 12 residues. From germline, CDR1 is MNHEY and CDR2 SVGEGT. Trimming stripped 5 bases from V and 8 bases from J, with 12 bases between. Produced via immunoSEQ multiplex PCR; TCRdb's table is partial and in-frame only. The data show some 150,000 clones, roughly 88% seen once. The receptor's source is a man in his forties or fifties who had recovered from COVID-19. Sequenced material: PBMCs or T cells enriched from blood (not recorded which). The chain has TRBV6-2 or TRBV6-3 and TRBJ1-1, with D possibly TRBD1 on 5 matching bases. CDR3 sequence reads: CASSPEAGEAFF. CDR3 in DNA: TGTGCCAGCAGTCCCGAGGCAGGGGAAGCTTTCTTT.